The 10 T cell receptor beta chains below were found in one sample sequenced in a study of blood T cell repertoires in COVID-19 (dated by TCRdb to the early 2020s). Library construction relied on the immunoSEQ multiplex PCR assay. TCRdb stores this immuneACCESS table with in-frame sequences only. Part of the clones is absent; in the studies checked, under half of the shortfall reflects unresolved V genes, and no reason is known for the rest. This sample has 150,000 to 200,000 clones in its table, and 85% of those were observed once. The top ten clones comprise approximately 7.6% of the sample. The sequenced material came from peripheral blood. The receptors were gathered from a woman of 80 years or more with COVID-19, enrolled during active disease.

The chain joins TRBV7-3 to TRBJ2-2, with 9 bases lining up with TRBD1. Unmatched junction bases numbered 3, after V lost 5 bases and J lost 5 bases. This CDR3 comprises 14 residues. Germline V lookup: CDR1 SGHTA, CDR2 FQGTGA. The CDR3 DNA reads TGTGCCAGCAGCCCACAGGGGGCGACCGGGGAGCTGTTTTTT. As protein: CASSPQGATGELFF.

The chain employs TRBV9 and TRBJ1-2; 7 nucleotides match TRBD1. The CDR3 totals 13 residues. Germline trimming cut 3 bases from V and 6 bases from J; bases unmatched to any gene: 5. In germline, CDR1 is SGDLS, CDR2 YYNGEE. CDR3 sequence (DNA): TGTGCCAGCAGCGGGCCGGACAGGCATGGCTACACCTTC. Translation: CASSGPDRHGYTF. Combining the CDR3 with reference TRBV9 and TRBJ1-2 gives the whole variable domain DSGVTQTPKHLITATGQRVTLRCSPRSGDLSVYWYQQSLDQGLQFLIQYYNGEERAKGNILERFSAQQFPDLHSELNLSSLELGDSALYFCASSGPDRHGYTFGSGTRLTVV.

The chain recombines TRBV29-1 with TRBJ2-3; 8 nucleotides match TRBD2. The CDR3 runs 16 residues. Germline values: CDR1 SQVTM, CDR2 ANQGSEA. V was pared by 1 base and J by 2 bases, with 8 bases of the junction left unmatched. This CDR3 reads CSVEARGGRNTDTQYF. Here the CDR3 DNA reads TGCAGCGTTGAAGCACGGGGGGGTCGGAACACAGATACGCAGTATTTT.

The chain couples TRBV5-6 to TRBJ1-1, with D tentatively TRBD1 (6 bases). This CDR3 has 16 amino acids. V was shortened by 4 bases and J by 1 base, with 17 bases between the two germline ends. In germline, CDR1 is SGHDT, CDR2 YYEEEE. The CDR3 region is CASSPGVDFENTEAFF. The CDR3 bases are TGTGCCAGCAGCCCAGGGGTAGACTTTGAGAACACTGAAGCTTTCTTT. Together with reference TRBV5-6 and TRBJ1-1, the CDR3 gives the full variable domain: DAGVTQSPTHLIKTRGQQVTLRCSPKSGHDTVSWYQQALGQGPQFIFQYYEEEERQRGNFPDRFSGHQFPNYSSELNVNALLLGDSALYLCASSPGVDFENTEAFFGQGTRLTVV.

The rearrangement uses TRBV7-9 and TRBJ2-3, with a weak D call TRBD2 (6 bases). Germline V lookup: CDR1 SEHNR, CDR2 FQNEAQ (reference sequence). The ends were cut back, 4 bases at V and 2 bases at J, with 19 bases in the middle. There are 17 residues in the CDR3. The CDR3 DNA is TGTGCCAGCAGCTCCGTCACGGGACTCCTGTACACAGATACGCAGTATTTT. As protein: CASSSVTGLLYTDTQYF. The whole variable domain, remainder taken from reference TRBV7-9 and TRBJ2-3, is DTGVSQNPRHKITKRGQNVTFRCDPISEHNRLYWYRQTLGQGPEFLTYFQNEAQLEKSRLLSDRFSAERPKGSFSTLEIQRTEQGDSAMYLCASSSVTGLLYTDTQYFGPGTRLTVL.

This sequence joins TRBV5-1 and TRBJ2-2, with 8 bases that match TRBD1. Per germline, CDR1 SGHRS and CDR2 YFSETQ. The CDR3 spans 16 residues. Trimming at V came to 1 base and at J to 1 base, leaving 3 bases not matched to a gene. Here the CDR3 DNA reads TGCGCCAGCAGCTTGTTGGGGACAGGGAACACCGGGGAGCTGTTTTTT. It encodes CASSLLGTGNTGELFF. The variable domain in full, with the rest retrieved from reference TRBV5-1 and TRBJ2-2, is KAGVTQTPRYLIKTRGQQVTLSCSPISGHRSVSWYQQTPGQGLQFLFEYFSETQRNKGNFPGRFSGRQFSNSRSEMNVSTLELGDSALYLCASSLLGTGNTGELFFGEGSRLTVL.

The J gene is TRBJ1-4, the V gene TRBV6-5; D may be TRBD1 (5 bases). Germline assignment: CDR1 MNHEY and CDR2 SVGAGI. The CDR3 is 15 amino acids. The V and J ends lost 7 bases and 5 bases respectively, with 17 bases between them. The chain's CDR3 is CASTAAQGWNEKLFF. The CDR3 nucleotides read TGTGCCAGCACCGCAGCCCAGGGTTGGAATGAAAAACTGTTTTTT.

This sequence joins TRBV5-1 and TRBJ2-7; the match to TRBD1 covers 8 bases. This CDR3 region has 14 residues. The germline CDR1 and CDR2 sequences are SGHRS and YFSETQ. V was pared by 4 bases and J by 3 bases, with 6 bases of the junction left unmatched. This CDR3 reads CASSPAGTGYEQYF. Here the CDR3 DNA reads TGCGCCAGCAGCCCCGCCGGGACAGGCTACGAGCAGTACTTC.

The chain links TRBV19 to TRBJ2-7, with D possibly being TRBD2 (6 bases). Germline V gene sequence: CDR1 LNHDA, CDR2 SQIVND (reference sequence). V lost 0 bases to trimming and J lost 6 bases, with 15 bases between them. CDR3 length: 15 residues. The CDR3 spells CASSIDLGGRVEQYF. DNA for the CDR3: TGTGCCAGTAGTATAGATCTGGGGGGTCGGGTCGAGCAGTACTTC.

In this sample, this clone turned up a few times. The chain employs TRBV7-3 and TRBJ1-3; no firm D call. V was pared by 3 bases and J by 9 bases, with 6 bases between. The CDR3 is 11 residues long. CDR1 is SGHTA and CDR2 is FQGTGA in the germline V gene. In nucleotides, the CDR3 is TGTGCCAGCAGCTTCGGTACCACCATATATTTT. Translated: CASSFGTTIYF.